This T cell receptor (beta chain) was recovered during a study of shared clonotypes between healthy human individuals. The CDR3 is 17 residues long. Germline V gene lookup returns CDR1 SEHNR and CDR2 FQNEAQ (reference sequence). J was trimmed by 0 bases and V by 3 bases; bases with no gene match: 8. The repertoire was sequenced with immunoSEQ multiplex PCR; TCRdb's copy has only in-frame clones and lacks some. The sample includes 2 million to 2.5 million clones, approximately 93% of them seen just once. The rearrangement links TRBV7-9 to TRBJ2-5, with 9 positions matching TRBD2. Sequencing was performed on naive CD4+ T cells from PBMCs. Subset described: CD45RA+ positively selected. This TCR was sampled from a man aged 18 to 29 in good health. Some clones in this sample may be carry-over from other donors' samples. The CDR3 DNA is TGTGCCAGCAGCTTTAATGCGGGAGGGACGTACCAAGAGACCCAGTACTTC. Its translation is CASSFNAGGTYQETQYF.